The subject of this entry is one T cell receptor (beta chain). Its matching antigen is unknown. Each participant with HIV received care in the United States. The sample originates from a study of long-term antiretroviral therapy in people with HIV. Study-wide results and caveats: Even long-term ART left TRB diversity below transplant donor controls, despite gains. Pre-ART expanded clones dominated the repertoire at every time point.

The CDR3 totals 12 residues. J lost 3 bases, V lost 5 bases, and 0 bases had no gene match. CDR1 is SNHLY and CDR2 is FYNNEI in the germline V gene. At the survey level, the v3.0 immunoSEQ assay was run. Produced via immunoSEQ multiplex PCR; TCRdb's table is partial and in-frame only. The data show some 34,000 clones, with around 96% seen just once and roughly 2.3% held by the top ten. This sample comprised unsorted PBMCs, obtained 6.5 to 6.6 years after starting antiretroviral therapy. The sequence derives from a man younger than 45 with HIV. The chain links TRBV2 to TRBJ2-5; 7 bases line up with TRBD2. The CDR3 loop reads CASSSGEETQYF. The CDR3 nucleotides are TGTGCCAGCAGTAGCGGGGAAGAGACCCAGTACTTC.